One and the same sample provided the 9 T cell receptor beta chains below, sequenced in a study of blood T cell repertoires in COVID-19. Some clones are missing from TCRdb's copy, which holds only in-frame ones; the method was immunoSEQ multiplex PCR. The table shows approximately 140,000 clones, with approximately 80% occurring only once. The sample comprised peripheral blood. The receptors stem from a man aged 55 to 70 with active or convalescent COVID-19.

This clone appeared a few times. The chain uses TRBV9 and TRBJ2-3, with D perhaps TRBD2 (6 bases). Per germline, CDR1 SGDLS and CDR2 YYNGEE. The germline V and J ends were trimmed by 3 bases and 6 bases, with 11 bases remaining between them. There are 13 residues in the CDR3. The CDR3 nucleotides are TGTGCCAGCAGCGGCGGAGGGGCGGATACGCAGTATTTT. This sequence encodes CASSGGGADTQYF.

V gene TRBV5-6 combines with J gene TRBJ2-3; 9 nucleotides agree with TRBD2. J was trimmed by 6 bases and V by 4 bases; bases with no gene match: 6. The CDR3 extends over 14 amino acids. Germline V lookup: CDR1 SGHDT, CDR2 YYEEEE. CDR3 residues: CASSNAGGKDTQYF. The DNA of the CDR3 is TGTGCCAGCAGCAATGCGGGAGGGAAGGATACGCAGTATTTT.

The chain is built from TRBV28 and TRBJ1-2; the D gene is possibly TRBD1 (6 bases). The length of the CDR3 is 14 residues. V dropped 3 bases and J dropped 7 bases, with 15 bases sitting between them. Germline values: CDR1 MDHEN, CDR2 SYDVKM. The CDR3 reads CASSFGGGDAGYTF. In DNA form, the CDR3 reads TGTGCCAGCAGTTTCGGAGGGGGGGATGCTGGCTACACCTTC.

The rearrangement joins TRBV27 to TRBJ2-7; D may be TRBD1 (5 bases). Germline-derived CDR1 and CDR2 are MNHEY and SMNVEV (reference sequence). Trimming stripped 8 bases from V and 0 bases from J, with 8 bases between. CDR3 size: 12 residues. The CDR3 protein is CASGAASYEQYF. CDR3 DNA: TGTGCCAGCGGGGCTGCCTCCTACGAGCAGTACTTC.

The chain employs TRBV19 and TRBJ2-7, with D maybe TRBD2 (6 bases). V was trimmed by 3 bases and J by 3 bases, leaving 15 bases between them. CDR1 and CDR2 from the germline V gene are LNHDA and SQIVND (reference sequence). There are 15 residues in the CDR3. In nucleotides, the CDR3 is TGTGCCAGTAGTATTGGAGGGGTGACAAACTACGAGCAGTACTTC. It specifies CASSIGGVTNYEQYF.

V is TRBV7-2 and J is TRBJ2-5; D call uncertain. This CDR3 is 13 amino acids long. Trimming took off 2 bases at V and 5 bases at J, with 9 bases between the two ends. Germline CDR1 SGHTA, CDR2 FQGNSA. CDR3 residues: CASSLFARETQYF. CDR3 coding DNA: TGTGCCAGCAGCTTATTTGCCAGGGAGACCCAGTACTTC.

The chain recombines TRBV18 with TRBJ2-1; 10 bases align to TRBD2. In germline, CDR1 is KGHSH, CDR2 LQKENI. With V trimmed by 4 bases and J by 5 bases, 5 bases remained unmatched. The CDR3 has 15 amino acids. This chain's CDR3 is CASSRGTSENNEQFF. The CDR3 DNA is TGTGCCAGCTCACGAGGGACTAGCGAGAACAATGAGCAGTTCTTC. The full variable domain, its missing parts supplied by reference TRBV18 and TRBJ2-1, is NAGVMQNPRHLVRRRGQEARLRCSPMKGHSHVYWYRQLPEEGLKFMVYLQKENIIDESGMPKERFSAEFPKEGPSILRIQQVVRGDSAAYFCASSRGTSENNEQFFGPGTRLTVL.

This chain joins TRBV4-3 and TRBJ1-2; D is unclear. This CDR3 contains 15 residues. The germline gives CDR1 LGHNA, CDR2 YSLEER. V lost 1 base and J lost 0, with 9 bases in between. The CDR3 DNA reads as TGCGCCAGCAGCCAAGGTTACTCTGCTAACTATGGCTACACCTTC. Residues: CASSQGYSANYGYTF.

This clone showed up just once. The rearrangement links TRBV3-1 (or the pseudogene TRBV3-2) to TRBJ2-1; 11 bases agree with TRBD2. The CDR3 length is 14 residues. The V and J ends lost 4 bases and 9 bases, in that order; junction bases with no gene match: 5. Germline-derived CDR1 and CDR2 are LGHDT and YNNKEL (reference sequence). The CDR3 nucleotides read TGTGCCAGCAGCCTTCTAGCGGGAGGTTCTGAGCAGTTCTTC. It codes for CASSLLAGGSEQFF.